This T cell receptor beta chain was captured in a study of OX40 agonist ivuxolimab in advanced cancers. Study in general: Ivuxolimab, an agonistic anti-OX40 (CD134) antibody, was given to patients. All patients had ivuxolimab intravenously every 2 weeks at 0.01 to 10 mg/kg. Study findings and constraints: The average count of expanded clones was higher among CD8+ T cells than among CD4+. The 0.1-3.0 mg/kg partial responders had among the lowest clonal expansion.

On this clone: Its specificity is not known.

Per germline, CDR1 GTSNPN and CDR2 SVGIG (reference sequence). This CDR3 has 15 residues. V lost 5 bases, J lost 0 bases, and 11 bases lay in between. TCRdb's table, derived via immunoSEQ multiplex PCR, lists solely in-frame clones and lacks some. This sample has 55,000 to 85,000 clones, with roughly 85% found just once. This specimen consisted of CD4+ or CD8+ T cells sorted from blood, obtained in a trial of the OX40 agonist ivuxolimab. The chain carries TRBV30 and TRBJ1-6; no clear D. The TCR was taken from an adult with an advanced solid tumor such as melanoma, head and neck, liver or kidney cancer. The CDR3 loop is CAWVRRSSYNSPLHF. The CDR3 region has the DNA TGTGCCTGGGTACGACGGAGCTCCTATAATTCACCCCTCCACTTT. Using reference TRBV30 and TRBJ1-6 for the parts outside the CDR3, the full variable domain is SQTIHQWPATLVQPVGSPLSLECTVEGTSNPNLYWYRQAAGRGLQLLFYSVGIGQISSEVPQNLSASRPQDRQFILSSKKLLLSDSGFYLCAWVRRSSYNSPLHFGNGTRLTVT.